A single sample gave rise to the 24 T cell receptor beta chains below, sequenced in a study of T cells in Graves' hyperthyroidism and ophthalmopathy. The CDR3 regions of TCR beta were amplified from RNA transcripts. An initial round of RT-PCR targeting the TCR CDR3 relied on the HTBI primer set. TCRdb redid the calling of the multiplex PCR reads with MiXCR, one entry per CDR3 protein. Found here are around 690,000 distinct CDR3 sequences, about 18% of them singletons; the top ten hold less than 20%. Source material: blood. The origin of the receptors is a man over 45 with Graves' hyperthyroidism.

This sequence joins TRBV18 and TRBJ2-7; D might be TRBD1 (6 bases). V dropped 2 bases and J dropped 4 bases, with 12 bases sitting between them. Germline-derived CDR1 and CDR2 are KGHSH and LQKENI. The length of the CDR3 is 14 residues. The CDR3 region has the DNA TGTGCCAGCTCACCAGGGGGCACACGTTACGAGCAGTACTTC. It encodes CASSPGGTRYEQYF. Based on the CDR3 plus reference TRBV18 and TRBJ2-7, the full variable domain is NAGVMQNPRHLVRRRGQEARLRCSPMKGHSHVYWYRQLPEEGLKFMVYLQKENIIDESGMPKERFSAEFPKEGPSILRIQQVVRGDSAAYFCASSPGGTRYEQYFGPGTRLTVT.

This clonotype was observed a single time. This chain connects TRBV11-1 to TRBJ2-1; 7 bases map to TRBD1. V lost 5 bases and J lost 8; bases outside the gene matches: 9. Per germline, CDR1 SGHAT and CDR2 FQDESV (reference sequence). The CDR3 has 14 residues. CDR3 sequence (DNA): TGTGCCAGCAGCCCGTACAGGGGTCGCGATGAGCAGTTCTTC. It specifies CASSPYRGRDEQFF.

This clonotype was detected only a few times. V usage is TRBV10-1 and J usage is TRBJ2-7; D is possibly TRBD1 or TRBD2 (6 bases each). Germline V CDR1 and CDR2: WNHNN, SYGVQD (reference sequence). V was pared by 2 bases and J by 6 bases, with 8 bases between. CDR3 length equals 12 residues. The CDR3 spells CASSETGAEQYF. In DNA, the CDR3 is TGCGCCAGCAGTGAGACGGGGGCCGAGCAGTACTTC.

This clonotype was observed many times. This chain connects TRBV28 to TRBJ1-2, with D possibly TRBD1 on 6 matching bases. The CDR3 spans 15 residues. V was pared by 4 bases and J by 6 bases, with 18 bases between. Per germline, CDR1 MDHEN and CDR2 SYDVKM. The CDR3 is CASSSNRVFVHGYTF. Written as DNA, the CDR3 is TGTGCCAGCAGTTCAAACAGGGTATTCGTACATGGCTACACCTTC.

A few counts support this clonotype. This chain connects TRBV19 to TRBJ2-5, with 9 positions matching TRBD1. Germline V gene sequence: CDR1 LNHDA, CDR2 SQIVND (reference sequence). Losses at the gene ends were 6 bases for V and 5 bases for J; bases not matched to a gene: 4. The CDR3 length is 13 residues. CDR3 bases: TGTGCCAGTAGGGACAGGGGTTCGGAGACCCAGTACTTC. Translating gives CASRDRGSETQYF.

This clonotype was counted a few times. The rearrangement links TRBV12-3 or TRBV12-4 to TRBJ2-7; D possibly corresponds to TRBD1 (6 bases). The V gene lost 6 bases and the J gene lost 6 bases, with 21 bases spanning the gap. CDR3 size: 15 residues. Here the CDR3 DNA reads TGTGCCAGCAGAGTCCCAGGGGATCCGTGGGGCGAGCAGTACTTC. Encoded protein: CASRVPGDPWGEQYF.

This chain connects TRBV7-2 to TRBJ2-1, with 11 bases identical to TRBD2. The trim removed 3 bases at V and 9 bases at J, leaving 7 bases unmatched. This CDR3 region has 15 residues. Germline loops: CDR1 SGHTA, CDR2 FQGNSA. CDR3 sequence: CASSFDLAGGAEQFF. Written as DNA, the CDR3 is TGTGCCAGCAGCTTTGACTTAGCGGGAGGGGCTGAGCAGTTCTTC. Supplemented by reference TRBV7-2 and TRBJ2-1, the full variable domain reads GAGVSQSPSNKVTEKGKDVELRCDPISGHTALYWYRQSLGQGLEFLIYFQGNSAPDKSGLPSDRFSAERTGGSVSTLTIQRTQQEDSAVYLCASSFDLAGGAEQFFGPGTRLTVL.

The chain recombines TRBV19 with TRBJ1-4; D call uncertain. Trimming removed 5 bases at V and 8 bases at J, with 15 bases between. This CDR3 has 14 amino acids. The germline CDR1 and CDR2 sequences are LNHDA and SQIVND (reference sequence). CDR3 bases: TGTGCCAGTAGTCGGACCCTCGTCGGGGAAAAACTGTTTTTT. Amino acid sequence: CASSRTLVGEKLFF.

V is TRBV28 and J is TRBJ2-1; D may be TRBD1 (5 bases). The V gene's germline CDR1 is MDHEN and CDR2 SYDVKM. Trimming stripped 4 bases from V and 5 bases from J, with 21 bases between. The CDR3 length is 17 residues. CDR3 nucleotides: TGTGCCAGCAGTTCCTTACCTCGACAGACAACAAACAATGAGCAGTTCTTC. It translates to CASSSLPRQTTNNEQFF.

The rearrangement joins TRBV27 to TRBJ2-3, with 10 bases that match TRBD1. The germline V gene encodes CDR1 MNHEY and CDR2 SMNVEV (reference sequence). The CDR3 is made up of 18 amino acids. The ends lost 6 bases at V and 2 bases at J; junction bases unmatched: 14. CDR3 DNA sequence: TGTGCCAGCAGGAGGATCCGGGACAGGGGAAAGGACACAGATACGCAGTATTTT. It is translated as CASRRIRDRGKDTDTQYF.

CDR3 DNA: TGTGCCAGCAGCCAAGAGTGGGCGAGCACAGATACGCAGTATTTT. It codes for CASSQEWASTDTQYF. The rearrangement joins TRBV4-2 to TRBJ2-3; D is uncertain. Trimming took 0 bases from V and 0 from J, leaving 7 bases between them. CDR3 length equals 15 residues. The germline V gene encodes CDR1 LGHNA and CDR2 YNFKEQ.

Concerning this clonotype itself: A read error may be the cause here, since a much bigger clone is one base away. The chain is built from TRBV30 and TRBJ2-1; D uncertain. V lost 3 bases to trimming and J lost 8 bases, with 8 bases between them. Germline CDR1 and CDR2: GTSNPN and SVGIG (reference sequence). The CDR3 consists of 11 residues. CDR3: CAWRVFHEQFF. The CDR3 DNA is TGTGCCTGGAGAGTGTTCCATGAGCAGTTCTTC. Based on the CDR3 plus reference TRBV30 and TRBJ2-1, the full variable domain is SQTIHQWPATLVQPVGSPLSLECTVEGTSNPNLYWYRQAAGRGLQLLFYSVGIGQISSEVPQNLSASRPQDRQFILSSKKLLLSDSGFYLCAWRVFHEQFFGPGTRLTVL.

Concerning this clonotype: Sequence at one end of the junction differs from germline and may be a read error. The CDR3 DNA reads as TGCGCCAGCATAAAGACAGATACGCAGTATTTT. Its protein product is CASIKTDTQYF. J is TRBJ2-3 and V is TRBV28; D not resolved. Germline V gives CDR1 MDHEN, CDR2 SYDVKM. There are 11 residues in the CDR3. The variable domain in full, completed from reference TRBV28 and TRBJ2-3, reads DVKVTQSSRYLVKRTGEKVFLECVQDMDHENMFWYRQDPGLGLRLIYFSYDVKMKEKGDIPEGYSVSREKKERFSLILESASTNQTSMYLCASIKTDTQYFGPGTRLTVL.

The chain couples TRBV20-1 to TRBJ2-3; 7 positions agree with TRBD2. The CDR3 contains 14 residues. The junction had 7 bases not matched to a gene; V was cut back by 6 bases and J by 1 base. Per the germline V gene, CDR1 is DFQATT and CDR2 is SNEGSKA (reference sequence). Here the CDR3 DNA reads TGCAGTGCGTCGACTAGCAGAGGCACAGATACGCAGTATTTT. It codes for CSASTSRGTDTQYF.

This clonotype has a handful of counts. The genes are TRBV3-1 and TRBJ2-7, with TRBD2 identical over 10 bases. Trimming took 0 bases from V and 3 from J; bases not matched to a gene: 5. In germline, CDR1 is LGHDT, CDR2 YNNKEL (reference sequence). The CDR3 is 16 residues long. DNA for the CDR3: TGTGCCAGCAGCCAAGATCAGTCTAGCGGGAGCTACGAGCAGTACTTC. The encoded protein is CASSQDQSSGSYEQYF.

This clonotype was seen at least ten times. The J gene is TRBJ2-5, the V gene TRBV5-1, with D perhaps given as TRBD1 or TRBD2 (5 bases each). The CDR3 runs 15 residues. Germline values: CDR1 SGHRS, CDR2 YFSETQ. Trimming removed 0 bases from V and 2 bases from J, with 11 bases in between. CDR3 sequence reads: CASSLEGRQQETQYF. CDR3 coding DNA: TGCGCCAGCAGCTTGGAGGGACGGCAACAAGAGACCCAGTACTTC.

This clonotype was found many times. The V gene is TRBV5-1, the J gene TRBJ2-7, with TRBD1 identical over 7 bases. From germline, CDR1 is SGHRS and CDR2 YFSETQ. CDR3 size: 12 residues. Trimming removed 4 bases from V and 4 bases from J; junction bases left unmatched: 2. CDR3 nucleotides: TGCGCCAGCAGCGGGACAGATTACGAGCAGTACTTC. Protein: CASSGTDYEQYF.

The chain recombines TRBV12-3 or TRBV12-4 with TRBJ1-6; D is perhaps TRBD1 (6 bases). This CDR3 is 14 amino acids long. Trimming left V 9 bases short and J 8 bases short, with 17 bases between. The CDR3 coding sequence is TGTGCCAGTTCGCACACAAAGGGGGATTCACCCCTCCACTTT. Protein: CASSHTKGDSPLHF.

This clonotype has at least ten counts. The chain has TRBV7-2 and TRBJ2-1; the match to TRBD2 covers 14 bases. The CDR3 is 16 amino acids. The J segment lost 7 bases and the V segment lost 5 bases, leaving 7 bases of the junction unmatched. The germline V gene encodes CDR1 SGHTA and CDR2 FQGNSA. CDR3 sequence (DNA): TGTGCCAGCAGCGCACGGACTAGCGGGAGGAAGAATGAGCAGTTCTTC. Its translation: CASSARTSGRKNEQFF.

The chain links TRBV20-1 to TRBJ2-7; weak D call: TRBD2 (6 bases). The CDR3 runs 14 residues. Per germline, CDR1 DFQATT and CDR2 SNEGSKA (reference sequence). Trimming shortened V by 1 base and J by 3 bases, and 13 bases separated the two germline ends. The CDR3 DNA follows: TGCAGTGCTAGAGTGTACGGGCGGGGCTACGAGCAGTACTTC. As protein: CSARVYGRGYEQYF.

This chain's CDR3 is CASRPTTGGKNQPQHF. The CDR3 bases are TGTGCCAGCAGACCTACTACAGGGGGCAAGAATCAGCCCCAGCATTTT. This sequence joins TRBV28 and TRBJ1-5; 9 bases agree with TRBD1. The CDR3 covers 16 residues. J was trimmed by 4 bases and V by 6 bases; bases with no gene match: 10. Germline-derived CDR1 and CDR2 are MDHEN and SYDVKM.

This clonotype has just a few counts. The rearrangement links TRBV10-2 to TRBJ2-1; 13 positions agree with TRBD2. Germline V gene data show CDR1 as WSHSY and CDR2 as SAAADI. The CDR3 contains 16 residues. The V gene end was trimmed by 6 bases and the J gene end by 8 bases; junction bases not matched to a gene: 10. The CDR3: CASSPGTSGKGDEQFF. The DNA of the CDR3 is TGCGCCAGCAGCCCCGGGACTAGCGGGAAGGGGGATGAGCAGTTCTTC.

Many counts were recorded for this clonotype. The chain employs TRBV6-5 and TRBJ2-5, with 10 bases fitting TRBD1. The CDR3 is 16 amino acids. V dropped 2 bases and J dropped 9; count of bases not matched to a gene: 12. Germline CDR1 MNHEY, CDR2 SVGAGI. The CDR3 loop is CASSYARTGTGDPQYF. DNA for the CDR3: TGTGCCAGCAGTTACGCAAGGACCGGGACAGGGGATCCCCAGTACTTC.

V and J are TRBV5-1 and TRBJ2-1, with TRBD2 identical over 14 bases. The V and J ends lost 0 bases and 8 bases, in that order; junction bases with no gene match: 7. In germline, CDR1 is SGHRS, CDR2 YFSETQ. This CDR3 is built from 17 residues. This chain's CDR3 is CASSLGVGLAGVDEQFF. The DNA of the CDR3 is TGCGCCAGCAGCTTGGGCGTGGGACTAGCGGGAGTTGATGAGCAGTTCTTC.